This T cell receptor beta chain was recorded in a study of Graves' ophthalmopathy and Graves' hyperthyroidism. Only newly diagnosed hyperthyroidism patients aged 18 to 65, with under 2 months' duration, were enrolled. Other autoimmune diseases, uncontrolled infections, pregnancy or lactation ruled patients out of participation. Notes on the study in general: With a specificity of around 72% and a sensitivity of over 65%, the model predicted ophthalmopathy progression. Stable hyperthyroidism and ophthalmopathy were told apart by a 13-signature model, which achieved 87.88% sensitivity and more than 75% specificity.

Amplified TCR beta CDR3 regions were obtained using RNA transcripts as template. Second-round multiplex PCR came after first-round RT-PCR with HTBI primers. TCRdb reprocessed the multiplex PCR reads via MiXCR and lists one record per CDR3 protein. The profile shows 620,000 or so distinct CDR3 sequences, over 20% of them singletons. Turning to this clonotype: The antigen remains undetermined.

The V gene end was trimmed by 4 bases and the J gene end by 2 bases; junction bases not matched to a gene: 5. The CDR3 runs 17 residues. Looked up from germline, CDR1 is MNHEY and CDR2 is SVGAGI. The sequenced sample consisted of peripheral blood. This chain uses TRBV6-5 with TRBJ2-5, with 15 nucleotides matching TRBD2. The clonotype was recovered from a woman aged 18-29 years with stable Graves' hyperthyroidism. Some clones in this sample may be carry-over from other donors' samples. CDR3 sequence reads: CASSWGLAGGRQETQYF. CDR3 DNA: TGTGCCAGCAGTTGGGGACTAGCGGGGGGAAGGCAAGAGACCCAGTACTTC.